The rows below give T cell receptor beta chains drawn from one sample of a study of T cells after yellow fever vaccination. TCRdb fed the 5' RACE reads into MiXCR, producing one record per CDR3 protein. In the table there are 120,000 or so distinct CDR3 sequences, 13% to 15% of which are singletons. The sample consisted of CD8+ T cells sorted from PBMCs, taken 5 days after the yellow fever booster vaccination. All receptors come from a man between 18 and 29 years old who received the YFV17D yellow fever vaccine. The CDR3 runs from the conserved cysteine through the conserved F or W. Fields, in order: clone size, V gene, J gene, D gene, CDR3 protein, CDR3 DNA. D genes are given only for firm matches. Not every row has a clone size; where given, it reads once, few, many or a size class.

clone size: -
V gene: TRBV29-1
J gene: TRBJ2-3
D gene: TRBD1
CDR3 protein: CSVEGTGGTDTQYF
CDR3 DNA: TGCAGCGTGGAGGGGACAGGGGGCACAGATACGCAGTATTTT

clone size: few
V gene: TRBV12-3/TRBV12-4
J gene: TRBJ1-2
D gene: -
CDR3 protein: CASSAWDGGYGYTF
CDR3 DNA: TGTGCCAGCAGTGCCTGGGACGGGGGATATGGCTACACCTTC

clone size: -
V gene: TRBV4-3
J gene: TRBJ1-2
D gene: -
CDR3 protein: CASSQDPIVIRGYGYTF
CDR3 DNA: TGCGCCAGCAGCCAAGATCCGATTGTCATTAGAGGATATGGCTACACCTTC

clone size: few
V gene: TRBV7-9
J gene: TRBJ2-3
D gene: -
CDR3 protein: CASSSFGLAIPDTQYF
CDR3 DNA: TGTGCCAGCAGCTCGTTTGGGCTAGCAATACCAGATACGCAGTATTTT

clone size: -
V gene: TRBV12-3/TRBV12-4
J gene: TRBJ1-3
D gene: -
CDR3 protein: CASSLGISGNTIYF
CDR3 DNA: TGTGCCAGCAGTTTGGGTATTTCTGGAAACACCATATATTTT

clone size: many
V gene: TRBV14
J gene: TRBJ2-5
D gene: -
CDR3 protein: CASSQGTSWETQYF
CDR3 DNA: TGTGCCAGCAGCCAAGGAACCTCTTGGGAGACCCAGTACTTC

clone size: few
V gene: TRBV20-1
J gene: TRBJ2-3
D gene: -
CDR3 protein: CSARDRGGLVDTQYF
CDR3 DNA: TGCAGTGCTAGAGATCGTGGGGGGCTGGTAGATACGCAGTATTTT

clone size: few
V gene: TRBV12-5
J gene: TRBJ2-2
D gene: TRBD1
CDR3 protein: CASGLPRTGDTGELFF
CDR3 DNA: TGTGCTAGTGGTTTGCCCCGGACAGGGGACACCGGGGAGCTGTTTTTT

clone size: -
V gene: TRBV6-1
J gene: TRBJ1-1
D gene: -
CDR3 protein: CATVQIPGPQSGTNTEAFF
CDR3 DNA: TGTGCCACCGTGCAGATTCCGGGACCCCAAAGTGGGACGAACACTGAAGCTTTCTTT

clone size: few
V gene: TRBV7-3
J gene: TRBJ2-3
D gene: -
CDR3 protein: CASSQSLTGEGNTQYF
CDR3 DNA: TGTGCCAGCAGCCAATCCTTGACAGGCGAGGGAAATACGCAGTATTTT

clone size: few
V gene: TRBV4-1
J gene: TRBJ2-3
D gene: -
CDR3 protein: CASSPAGVTDTQYF
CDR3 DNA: TGCGCCAGCAGCCCGGCTGGGGTCACAGATACGCAGTATTTT

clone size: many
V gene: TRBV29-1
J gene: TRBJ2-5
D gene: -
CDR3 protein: CSVESGLGTQYF
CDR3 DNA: TGCAGCGTTGAATCAGGGTTGGGGACCCAGTACTTC

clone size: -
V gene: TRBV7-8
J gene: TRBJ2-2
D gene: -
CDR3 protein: CASSLAGGYFGELFF
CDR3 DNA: TGTGCCAGCAGCTTAGCGGGGGGATACTTCGGGGAGCTGTTTTTT

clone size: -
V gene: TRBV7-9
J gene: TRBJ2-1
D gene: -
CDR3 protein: CASSLEPSYNEQFF
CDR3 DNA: TGTGCCAGCAGCTTAGAGCCCTCGTACAATGAGCAGTTCTTC

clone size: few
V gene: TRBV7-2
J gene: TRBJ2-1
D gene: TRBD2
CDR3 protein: CASSLGVVAGGPLNEQFF
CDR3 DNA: TGTGCCAGCAGCTTAGGTGTTGTGGCGGGGGGCCCCCTCAATGAGCAGTTCTTC

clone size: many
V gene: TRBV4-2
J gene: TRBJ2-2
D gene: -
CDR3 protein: CASSQELAAGELFF
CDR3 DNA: TGTGCCAGCAGCCAAGAGCTAGCAGCCGGGGAGCTGTTTTTT

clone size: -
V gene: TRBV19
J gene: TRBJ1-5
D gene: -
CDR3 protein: CASSDRSYSNQPQHF
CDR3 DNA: TGTGCCAGTAGCGACAGGAGTTATAGCAATCAGCCCCAGCATTTT

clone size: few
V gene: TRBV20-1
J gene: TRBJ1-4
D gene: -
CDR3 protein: CSARDLAGEEKLFF
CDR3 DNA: TGCAGTGCTAGAGATCTTGCAGGAGAAGAAAAACTGTTTTTT

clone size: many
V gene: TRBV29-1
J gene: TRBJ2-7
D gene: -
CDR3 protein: CSVSQNYEQYF
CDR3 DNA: TGCAGCGTTAGTCAGAACTACGAGCAGTACTTC

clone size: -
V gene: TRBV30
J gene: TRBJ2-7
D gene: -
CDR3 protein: CAWSVNGRSYEQYF
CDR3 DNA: TGTGCCTGGAGTGTAAACGGTCGCTCCTACGAGCAGTACTTC

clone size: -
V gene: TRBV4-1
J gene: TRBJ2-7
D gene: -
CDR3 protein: CASSQESWEGSYEQYF
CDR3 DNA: TGCGCCAGCAGCCAAGAGAGCTGGGAAGGATCCTACGAGCAGTACTTC

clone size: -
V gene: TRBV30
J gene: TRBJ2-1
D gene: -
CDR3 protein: CAWSLHSGHNEQFF
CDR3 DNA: TGTGCCTGGAGTTTACACTCGGGACACAATGAGCAGTTCTTC

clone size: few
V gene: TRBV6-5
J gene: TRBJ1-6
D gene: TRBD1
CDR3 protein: CASSGQGSSYNSPLHF
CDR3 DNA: TGTGCCAGCAGCGGACAGGGAAGCTCCTATAATTCACCCCTCCACTTT

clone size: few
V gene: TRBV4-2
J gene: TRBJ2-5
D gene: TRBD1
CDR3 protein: CASSQVGQGGETQYF
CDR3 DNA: TGTGCCAGCAGCCAAGTAGGACAGGGGGGGGAGACCCAGTACTTC

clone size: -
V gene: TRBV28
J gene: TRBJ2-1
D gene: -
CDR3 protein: CASSLVRGPWSEQFF
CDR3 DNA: TGTGCCAGCAGTTTAGTGAGGGGCCCGTGGAGTGAGCAGTTCTTC

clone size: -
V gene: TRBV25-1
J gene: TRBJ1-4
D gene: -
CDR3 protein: CASSAIQPTNEKLFF
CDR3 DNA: TGTGCCAGCAGTGCTATACAGCCAACTAATGAAAAACTGTTTTTT